Detailed here is one T cell receptor beta chain. The data derive from a study of blood T cell repertoires in COVID-19. There are 14 residues in the CDR3. The germline CDR1 and CDR2 sequences are SEHNR and FQNEAQ (reference sequence). Trimming cost V 4 bases and J 4 bases, with 11 bases left between them. Produced via immunoSEQ multiplex PCR; TCRdb's table is partial and in-frame only. Here the sample spans about 260,000 clones, roughly 90% being singletons. The rearrangement joins TRBV7-9 to TRBJ2-1, with TRBD2 as a possible D gene (5 bases). The sample comprised peripheral blood. The receptor's source is a human donor in a cohort sampled during active COVID-19. The CDR3 DNA reads TGTGCCAGCAGCTCGGGGTCGGCTTACAATGAGCAGTTCTTC. It encodes CASSSGSAYNEQFF. Complete variable domain (other parts from reference TRBV7-9 and TRBJ2-1): DTGVSQNPRHKITKRGQNVTFRCDPISEHNRLYWYRQTLGQGPEFLTYFQNEAQLEKSRLLSDRFSAERPKGSFSTLEIQRTEQGDSAMYLCASSSGSAYNEQFFGPGTRLTVL.